Shown below are 3 T cell receptor beta chains from a single sample sequenced in a study of cytomegalovirus exposure and HLA in healthy donors. The PCR had 60 Vbeta and 13 Jbeta primers. Assay: immunoSEQ multiplex PCR; the TCRdb copy retains only in-frame clones and omits some. The profile covers some 140,000 clones, with 65% to 80% appearing a single time and about 1.5% taken by the ten largest. Material: PBMCs. The receptors were sampled from a woman aged 18-29 years in good health and CMV-seronegative.

This clone has just a few counts. This chain connects TRBV19 to TRBJ2-1, with 14 bases identical to TRBD2. The CDR3 contains 16 residues. V lost 2 bases and J lost 7; bases outside the gene matches: 4. Germline V lookup: CDR1 LNHDA, CDR2 SQIVND (reference sequence). CDR3 loop: CASSIRGLAGANEQFF. CDR3 DNA sequence: TGTGCCAGTAGTATAAGGGGACTAGCGGGAGCTAATGAGCAGTTCTTC.

The genes are TRBV7-2 and TRBJ2-2; D possibly corresponds to TRBD2 (6 bases). This CDR3 is 16 amino acids long. V lost 1 base to trimming and J lost 2 bases, with 11 bases between them. Per germline, CDR1 SGHTA and CDR2 FQGNSA. The CDR3 loop reads CASSLEVGRNTGELFF. DNA of the CDR3: TGTGCCAGCAGCTTAGAGGTCGGGAGAAACACCGGGGAGCTGTTTTTT.

The chain uses TRBV18 and TRBJ1-1, with TRBD1 matching over 7 bases. The V gene's germline CDR1 is KGHSH and CDR2 LQKENI. Trimming took 3 bases from V and 11 from J; bases not matched to a gene: 12. This CDR3 contains 14 residues. CDR3 DNA sequence: TGTGCCAGCTCACCGGAAAGTAACAGGGGCCCCGCTTTCTTT. Translating it yields CASSPESNRGPAFF. Supplemented by reference TRBV18 and TRBJ1-1, the full variable domain reads NAGVMQNPRHLVRRRGQEARLRCSPMKGHSHVYWYRQLPEEGLKFMVYLQKENIIDESGMPKERFSAEFPKEGPSILRIQQVVRGDSAAYFCASSPESNRGPAFFGQGTRLTVV.